A single sample gave rise to the 29 T cell receptor beta chains below, sequenced in a study of blood T cell repertoires in COVID-19 (dated by TCRdb to about 2020). The method was the immunoSEQ multiplex PCR assay. TCRdb mirrors the immuneACCESS table, restricted to in-frame sequences. Some clones are absent from its copies; in checked studies, under half trace to an unresolved V gene, and the reason for the others is unknown. Recorded for this sample are 200,000 to 250,000 clones; about 80% of them occurred a single time. The top ten clonotypes cover approximately 1.8% of the sample. Sequenced sample: PBMCs or T cells enriched from blood (not recorded which). These receptors all stem from a man in his fifties or sixties who had recovered from COVID-19.

The chain combines TRBV2 with TRBJ2-7, with D possibly TRBD2 on 6 matching bases. V lost 7 bases and J lost 0, with 13 bases in between. The CDR3 spans 14 residues. CDR1 SNHLY and CDR2 FYNNEI come from the germline V gene. The CDR3 DNA is TGTGCCAGCACCACGACTAGGAGCTCCTACGAGCAGTACTTC. It codes for CASTTTRSSYEQYF.

This clone was recorded once. This rearrangement joins TRBV29-1 to TRBJ1-1, with TRBD1 identical over 8 bases. Germline values: CDR1 SQVTM, CDR2 ANQGSEA. The J segment lost 0 bases and the V segment lost 6 bases, leaving 9 bases of the junction unmatched. This CDR3 has 15 residues. CDR3 nucleotides: TGCAGCGTGGGGGACAGGAGGTCTCTGAACACTGAAGCTTTCTTT. Protein sequence: CSVGDRRSLNTEAFF.

The chain is built from TRBV9 and TRBJ1-6; D is possibly TRBD1 (5 bases). Trimming pared 7 bases from V and 5 bases from J, leaving 13 bases between. The CDR3 runs to 14 residues. CDR1 and CDR2 from the germline V gene are SGDLS and YYNGEE. CDR3 in amino acids: CASRPGNDNSPLHF. DNA of the CDR3: TGTGCCAGCCGGCCAGGGAACGATAATTCACCCCTCCACTTT.

The gene calls are TRBV19 and TRBJ1-1; weak D call: TRBD1 (6 bases). The V gene's germline CDR1 is LNHDA and CDR2 SQIVND (reference sequence). The CDR3 covers 15 residues. Trimming cost V 4 bases and J 1 base, with 13 bases left between them. CDR3 sequence: CASSKQGWANTEAFF. The CDR3 nucleotides read TGTGCCAGTAGTAAACAGGGTTGGGCGAACACTGAAGCTTTCTTT.

The chain combines TRBV5-1 with TRBJ1-3; TRBD1 is a possible D gene (6 bases). This CDR3 comprises 14 residues. V was trimmed by 2 bases and J by 7 bases, leaving 13 bases between them. The germline V gene encodes CDR1 SGHRS and CDR2 YFSETQ. The CDR3 region is CASSFTGPRNTIYF. The CDR3 nucleotides read TGCGCCAGCAGCTTCACAGGGCCTCGGAACACCATATATTTT.

The chain carries TRBV3-1 (or the pseudogene TRBV3-2) and TRBJ1-1; TRBD1 might be the D (5 bases). CDR1 is LGHDT and CDR2 is YNNKEL in the germline V gene (reference sequence). Trimming removed 4 bases from V and 4 bases from J, with 16 bases in between. This CDR3 comprises 15 residues. As DNA, the CDR3 is TGTGCCAGCAGCCCGGGGGGTCAGGGTATCACTGAAGCTTTCTTT. Its protein is CASSPGGQGITEAFF.

This clone was seen once. The chain joins TRBV4-3 to TRBJ1-2, with D maybe TRBD1 (5 bases). V lost 1 base, J lost 5 bases, and 14 bases lay in between. Germline CDR1 reads LGHNA; CDR2 reads YSLEER. The CDR3 runs 15 residues. The CDR3 coding sequence is TGCGCCAGCAGCCAAGGCCGGGGGGTAGGGTATGGCTACACCTTC. Its translation: CASSQGRGVGYGYTF.

This chain uses TRBV5-4 with TRBJ2-7; 7 bases map to TRBD2. Germline CDR1 and CDR2: SGHNT and YYREEE (reference sequence). V shed 4 bases and J 0 bases; nucleotides not matched to a gene: 4. The CDR3 extends over 14 amino acids. The CDR3 loop reads CASSETGGSYEQYF. CDR3 DNA sequence: TGTGCCAGCAGCGAGACGGGGGGCTCCTACGAGCAGTACTTC.

A word on this clone: Distinct nucleotide sequences in the sample also encode this CDR3. The V gene is TRBV11-3, the J gene TRBJ1-1; D is uncertain. V was clipped by 3 bases and J by 4 bases, with 6 bases between them. The CDR3 has 12 residues. Per germline, CDR1 SGHNT and CDR2 YENEEA. The CDR3 region has the DNA TGTGCCAGCAGCTTGCGGGGCACTGAAGCTTTCTTT. Protein product: CASSLRGTEAFF.

The V and J genes are TRBV7-6 and TRBJ2-7; TRBD2 matches 7 bases. This CDR3 has 15 residues. V lost 3 bases to trimming and J lost 0 bases; unmatched junction nucleotides: 5. CDR1 SGHVS and CDR2 FNYEAQ come from the germline V gene. The CDR3 DNA is TGTGCCAGCAGCTTTGGGGGGGGTAGCTCCTACGAGCAGTACTTC. Its translation: CASSFGGGSSYEQYF.

The chain uses TRBV6-5 and TRBJ2-7; a weak D match, TRBD1 (6 bases). V was cut by 7 bases and J by 3 bases, with 16 bases left in between. Looked up from germline, CDR1 is MNHEY and CDR2 is SVGAGI. The CDR3 length is 14 residues. The CDR3 is CASTPHGQNYEQYF. The DNA for the CDR3 is TGTGCCAGCACCCCCCATGGACAGAACTACGAGCAGTACTTC.

The chain uses TRBV10-1 and TRBJ2-1; 7 bases line up with TRBD1. There are 12 residues in the CDR3. After removal of 3 bases from V and 12 bases from J, the junction contained 5 bases not matched to a gene. The germline CDR1 and CDR2 sequences are WNHNN and SYGVQD (reference sequence). CDR3 bases: TGCGCCAGCAGTGAACCCAACAGGGGGCAGTTCTTC. It specifies CASSEPNRGQFF.

The J gene is TRBJ2-7, the V gene TRBV13, with D unresolved. Trimming shortened V by 2 bases and J by 3 bases, and 11 bases separated the two germline ends. The CDR3 has 14 residues. CDR1 is PRHDT, CDR2 FYEKMQ, per germline (reference sequence). The CDR3 loop reads CASSLYGSHYEQYF. The CDR3 bases are TGTGCCAGCAGCTTATACGGGTCCCACTACGAGCAGTACTTC. The full variable domain, with the rest looked up from reference TRBV13 and TRBJ2-7, is AAGVIQSPRHLIKEKRETATLKCYPIPRHDTVYWYQQGPGQDPQFLISFYEKMQSDKGSIPDRFSAQQFSDYHSELNMSSLELGDSALYFCASSLYGSHYEQYFGPGTRLTVT.

This clone was recorded a few times. The rearrangement links TRBV6-4 to TRBJ1-2, with unresolved D. This CDR3 is built from 14 residues. Germline CDR1 MRHNA, CDR2 SNTAGT. Trimming left V 6 bases short and J 7 bases short, with 18 bases between. The CDR3 reads CASSTRSGMTGYTF. CDR3 DNA: TGTGCCAGCAGCACCCGGTCGGGGATGACTGGCTACACCTTC.

This chain uses TRBV7-9 with TRBJ2-3; 8 bases fit TRBD1. The trim removed 5 bases at V and 4 bases at J, leaving 5 bases unmatched. The germline V gene encodes CDR1 SEHNR and CDR2 FQNEAQ (reference sequence). The CDR3 extends over 14 amino acids. CDR3 coding DNA: TGTGCCAGCAGCCCCGGACAGGGCGCAGATACGCAGTATTTT. It is translated as CASSPGQGADTQYF.

This chain joins TRBV18 and TRBJ2-3, with D perhaps matching TRBD2 (6 bases). Per germline, CDR1 KGHSH and CDR2 LQKENI. Between the trimmed V and J ends, which lost 3 bases and 3 bases, there was a span of 10 bases. This CDR3 is built from 14 residues. The CDR3 DNA is TGTGCCAGCTCACCGTCAGGGAGGACAGATACGCAGTATTTT. It encodes CASSPSGRTDTQYF.

The chain carries TRBV18 and TRBJ1-2; D perhaps matches TRBD1 (6 bases). Germline assignment: CDR1 KGHSH and CDR2 LQKENI. Between the trimmed V and J ends, which lost 2 bases and 7 bases, there was a span of 20 bases. CDR3 length equals 16 residues. In nucleotides, the CDR3 is TGTGCCAGCTCACCAATTCCGGGACAAACCGGCGGTGGCTACACCTTC. Translation gives CASSPIPGQTGGGYTF.

The V call is TRBV5-1, the J call TRBJ2-7; D might be TRBD2 (6 bases). The germline V gene encodes CDR1 SGHRS and CDR2 YFSETQ. V was pared by 0 bases and J by 3 bases, with 16 bases between. This CDR3 comprises 16 residues. CDR3 loop: CASSLDPGSGVYEQYF. The CDR3 bases are TGCGCCAGCAGCTTGGATCCGGGGTCGGGGGTCTACGAGCAGTACTTC. Complete variable domain (other parts from reference TRBV5-1 and TRBJ2-7): KAGVTQTPRYLIKTRGQQVTLSCSPISGHRSVSWYQQTPGQGLQFLFEYFSETQRNKGNFPGRFSGRQFSNSRSEMNVSTLELGDSALYLCASSLDPGSGVYEQYFGPGTRLTVT.

This chain joins TRBV6-5 and TRBJ1-1, with D tentatively TRBD1 (5 bases). CDR3 length equals 14 residues. Germline V gene data show CDR1 as MNHEY and CDR2 as SVGAGI. V lost 5 bases and J lost 1, with 11 bases in between. The CDR3 DNA follows: TGTGCCAGCAGTCGCTACGGGGGGAACACTGAAGCTTTCTTT. This gives the protein CASSRYGGNTEAFF.

V usage is TRBV11-3 and J usage is TRBJ2-7; tentative D call: TRBD1 (6 bases). The germline gives CDR1 SGHNT, CDR2 YENEEA. The CDR3 length is 18 residues. Between the trimmed V and J ends, which lost 2 bases and 3 bases, there was a span of 23 bases. The CDR3 DNA follows: TGTGCCAGCAGCTTATGGTCCCCGCACAGGGAAGCTAACTACGAGCAGTACTTC. Protein product: CASSLWSPHREANYEQYF.

A note on this clone: This sample includes further DNA sequences coding for the same CDR3. V is TRBV25-1 and J is TRBJ1-3, with 8 bases that match TRBD1. Germline-derived CDR1 and CDR2 are MGHDK and SYGVNS. The CDR3 consists of 14 residues. V lost 4 bases, J lost 4 bases, and 3 bases stayed unmatched. For the CDR3, the DNA is TGTGCCAGCAGTGGGACAGGGCGCGGAAACACCATATATTTT. Encoded protein: CASSGTGRGNTIYF. The full variable domain, with the rest looked up from reference TRBV25-1 and TRBJ1-3, is EADIYQTPRYLVIGTGKKITLECSQTMGHDKMYWYQQDPGMELHLIHYSYGVNSTEKGDLSSESTVSRIRTEHFPLTLESARPSHTSQYLCASSGTGRGNTIYFGEGSWLTVV.

The rearrangement links TRBV9 to TRBJ1-4; D might be TRBD1 (5 bases). This CDR3 is 15 amino acids long. V dropped 4 bases and J dropped 8 bases, with 18 bases sitting between them. Looked up from germline, CDR1 is SGDLS and CDR2 is YYNGEE. CDR3 amino acids: CASSQPGPRGEKLFF. CDR3 DNA: TGTGCCAGCAGCCAACCGGGACCGCGGGGCGAAAAACTGTTTTTT.

The rearrangement uses TRBV18 and TRBJ2-7; 9 bases line up with TRBD1. In germline, CDR1 is KGHSH, CDR2 LQKENI. V gave up 8 bases and J gave up 6 bases; unmatched junction bases: 8. The CDR3 spans 13 residues. CDR3 coding DNA: TGTGCCAGCAACCGGGACAGGGCAGGCGAGCAGTACTTC. It translates to CASNRDRAGEQYF.

Of note for this clone: Relative to the germline gene, one junction end is altered; a read error may explain this. The rearrangement uses TRBV7-7 and TRBJ2-7, with 8 bases matching TRBD1. Germline V CDR1 and CDR2: SSHAT, FNYEAQ (reference sequence). The CDR3 is made up of 13 amino acids. The DNA of the CDR3 is TGTGCTAGCAGCCCAGACAGGGGCTACGAGCAGTACTTC. This translates into CASSPDRGYEQYF.

The chain links TRBV20-1 to TRBJ2-7; 9 positions match TRBD1. Per germline, CDR1 DFQATT and CDR2 SNEGSKA (reference sequence). After removal of 5 bases from V and 11 bases from J, the junction contained 7 bases not matched to a gene. This CDR3 has 11 amino acids. This CDR3 is CSAPLGDREYF. The CDR3 nucleotides are TGCAGTGCTCCCTTGGGGGACAGGGAGTACTTC.

The CDR3 spells CASRTGTGSNSGNTIYF. CDR3 nucleotide sequence: TGTGCCAGTAGGACCGGGACAGGTTCTAACTCTGGAAACACCATATATTTT. The rearrangement joins TRBV19 to TRBJ1-3; 8 bases are shared with TRBD1. The CDR3 totals 17 residues. Germline CDR1 reads LNHDA; CDR2 reads SQIVND (reference sequence). V lost 6 bases, J lost 0 bases, and 10 bases stayed unmatched.

The genes are TRBV18 and TRBJ1-5; D is possibly TRBD1 (6 bases). The V gene lost 1 base and the J gene lost 4 bases, with 11 bases spanning the gap. The CDR3 covers 15 residues. Per germline, CDR1 KGHSH and CDR2 LQKENI. As DNA, the CDR3 is TGTGCCAGCTCACCACTGGGGACACAAAATCAGCCCCAGCATTTT. Residues: CASSPLGTQNQPQHF.

The chain recombines TRBV11-3 with TRBJ2-2, with D tentatively TRBD1 (6 bases). The CDR3 is made up of 14 amino acids. The germline V gene has CDR1 SGHNT and CDR2 YENEEA. V lost 5 bases and J 5 bases, leaving 12 bases between the germline ends. CDR3 in DNA: TGTGCCAGCAGCCTGGCCAGGGGAACCGGGGAGCTGTTTTTT. Amino acid sequence: CASSLARGTGELFF.

J is TRBJ1-1 and V is TRBV7-2; D not certain. Per germline, CDR1 SGHTA and CDR2 FQGNSA. There are 13 residues in the CDR3. V lost 2 bases and J lost 0, with 4 bases in between. The CDR3 DNA is TGTGCCAGCAGCTTACAAATGAACACTGAAGCTTTCTTT. Translation: CASSLQMNTEAFF.